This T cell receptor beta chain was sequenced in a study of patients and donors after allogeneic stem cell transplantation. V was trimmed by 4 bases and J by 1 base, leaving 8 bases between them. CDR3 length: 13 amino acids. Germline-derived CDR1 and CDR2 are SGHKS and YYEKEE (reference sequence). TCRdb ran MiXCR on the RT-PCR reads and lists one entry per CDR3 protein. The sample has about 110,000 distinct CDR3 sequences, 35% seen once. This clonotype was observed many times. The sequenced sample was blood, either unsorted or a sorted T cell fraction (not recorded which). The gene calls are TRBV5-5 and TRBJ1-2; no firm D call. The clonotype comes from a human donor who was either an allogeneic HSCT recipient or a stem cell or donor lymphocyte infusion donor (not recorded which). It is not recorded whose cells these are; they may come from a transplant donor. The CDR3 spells CASSPTINYGYTF. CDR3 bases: TGTGCCAGCAGCCCCACGATTAACTATGGCTACACCTTC.